A single sample gave rise to the 7 T cell receptor beta chains below, sequenced in a study of neurological immune-mediated disorders. Time point reported: technical triplicate 3. TCRdb fed the 5' RACE reads into MiXCR, producing one record per CDR3 protein. The table records about 44,000 distinct CDR3 sequences, 20% to 25% of them present only once. The sequencing input was PBMCs. These receptor sequences come from a man aged 55 to 69 with HTLV-1-associated myelopathy (HAM/TSP).

The V and J genes are TRBV18 and TRBJ2-6; unclear D gene. This CDR3 contains 16 residues. Germline assignment: CDR1 KGHSH and CDR2 LQKENI. The ends were cut back, 4 bases at V and 4 bases at J, with 14 bases in the middle. The DNA of the CDR3 is TGTGCCAGCTCACTCGACCGGGTGAGAGGGGCCAACGTCCTGACTTTC. Translation: CASSLDRVRGANVLTF.

This clonotype showed up many times. The CDR3 DNA sequence: TGCAGTGCACTTTCGCCAGATACGCAGTATTTT. Its translation is CSALSPDTQYF. V gene TRBV20-1 combines with J gene TRBJ2-3, with unresolved D. The CDR3 covers 11 residues. Germline CDR1 and CDR2: DFQATT and SNEGSKA (reference sequence). Trimming shortened V by 6 bases and J by 4 bases, and 8 bases separated the two germline ends.

Worth noting for this clonotype: A junction end diverges from the germline sequence, so it may reflect a read error. The chain joins TRBV5-6 to TRBJ1-1; 7 bases align to TRBD1. CDR1 is SGHDT, CDR2 YYEEEE, per germline. This CDR3 contains 16 residues. The CDR3 DNA is TGTACCAGCAGCGCAGGGACAGCCCTGGGTGGCACTGAAGCTTTCTTT. This translates into CTSSAGTALGGTEAFF.

The V and J genes are TRBV3-1 and TRBJ2-3, with D unresolved. Deletions cut 2 bases from V and 0 bases from J, with 3 bases between. Germline V gene lookup returns CDR1 LGHDT and CDR2 YNNKEL (reference sequence). The CDR3 is made up of 13 amino acids. As DNA, the CDR3 is TGTGCCAGCAGCCAAAGGAGCACAGATACGCAGTATTTT. This gives the protein CASSQRSTDTQYF.

CDR3 region: CASTFGGEQYF. The CDR3 coding sequence is TGTGCCAGCACTTTCGGGGGCGAGCAGTACTTC. This chain links TRBV28 with TRBJ2-7; D is possibly TRBD2 (6 bases). The CDR3 runs 11 residues. V was cut by 7 bases and J by 6 bases, with 10 bases left in between. Germline V lookup: CDR1 MDHEN, CDR2 SYDVKM.

This clonotype appeared many times. In DNA, the CDR3 is TGTGCCAGCTGGCGACAGGGGGCTAGTGAGCAGTTCTTC. Its translation is CASWRQGASEQFF. The chain joins TRBV6-5 to TRBJ2-1, with 10 bases aligning to TRBD1. With V trimmed by 8 bases and J by 9 bases, 7 bases remained unmatched. Germline V lookup: CDR1 MNHEY, CDR2 SVGAGI. The CDR3 has 13 amino acids.

This clonotype came up many times. The chain carries TRBV7-2 and TRBJ2-1; the D is unclear. The CDR3 runs 13 residues. The germline V and J ends were trimmed by 5 bases and 8 bases, with 13 bases remaining between them. Germline V CDR1 and CDR2: SGHTA, FQGNSA. The CDR3 sequence is CASSSSAVYEQFF. The CDR3 nucleotides read TGTGCCAGCAGCAGTAGTGCGGTCTATGAGCAGTTCTTC.